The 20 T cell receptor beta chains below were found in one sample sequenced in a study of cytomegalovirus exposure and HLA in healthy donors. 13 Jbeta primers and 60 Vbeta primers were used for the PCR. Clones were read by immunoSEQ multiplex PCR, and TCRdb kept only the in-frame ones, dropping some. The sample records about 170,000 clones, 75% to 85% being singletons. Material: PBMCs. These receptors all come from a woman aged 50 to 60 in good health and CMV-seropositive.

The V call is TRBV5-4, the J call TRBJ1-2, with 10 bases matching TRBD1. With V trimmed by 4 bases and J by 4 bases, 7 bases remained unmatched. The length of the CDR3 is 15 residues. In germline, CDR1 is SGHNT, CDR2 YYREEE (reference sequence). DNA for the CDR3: TGTGCCAGCAGCAAGACAGGGGGCGCGGGCTATGGCTACACCTTC. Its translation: CASSKTGGAGYGYTF.

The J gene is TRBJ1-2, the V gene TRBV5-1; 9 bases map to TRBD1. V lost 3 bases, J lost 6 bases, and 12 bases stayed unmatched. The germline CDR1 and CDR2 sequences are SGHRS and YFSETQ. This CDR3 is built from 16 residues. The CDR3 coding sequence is TGCGCCAGCAGCTATCCGGGACAGGGACTTCGTGATGGCTACACCTTC. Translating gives CASSYPGQGLRDGYTF.

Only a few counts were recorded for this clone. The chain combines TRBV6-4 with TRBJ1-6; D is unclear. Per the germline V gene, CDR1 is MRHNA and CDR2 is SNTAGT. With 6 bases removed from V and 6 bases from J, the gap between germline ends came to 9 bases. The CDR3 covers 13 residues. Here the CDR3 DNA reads TGTGCCAGCAGCCTAGAGCTTAATTCACCCCTCCACTTT. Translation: CASSLELNSPLHF.

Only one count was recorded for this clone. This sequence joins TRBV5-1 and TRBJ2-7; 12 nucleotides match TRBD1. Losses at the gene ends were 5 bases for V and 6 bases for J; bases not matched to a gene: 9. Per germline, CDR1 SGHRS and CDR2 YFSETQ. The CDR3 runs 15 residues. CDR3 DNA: TGCGCCAGCAGTTGGGGACAGGGGGCGCAGGGCGAGCAGTACTTC. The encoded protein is CASSWGQGAQGEQYF.

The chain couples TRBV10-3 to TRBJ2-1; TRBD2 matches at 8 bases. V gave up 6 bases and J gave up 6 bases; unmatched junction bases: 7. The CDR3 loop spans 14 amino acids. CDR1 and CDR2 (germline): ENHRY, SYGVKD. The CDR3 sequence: CAIRGTSAGNEQFF. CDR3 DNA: TGTGCCATCAGGGGGACTAGTGCAGGCAATGAGCAGTTCTTC.

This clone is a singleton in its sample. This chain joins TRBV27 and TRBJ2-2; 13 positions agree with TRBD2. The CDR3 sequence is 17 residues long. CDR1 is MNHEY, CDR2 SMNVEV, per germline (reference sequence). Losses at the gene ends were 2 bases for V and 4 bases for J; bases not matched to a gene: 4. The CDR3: CASSLTSGGAGTGELFF. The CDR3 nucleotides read TGTGCCAGCAGTTTAACTAGCGGGGGGGCCGGCACCGGGGAGCTGTTTTTT.

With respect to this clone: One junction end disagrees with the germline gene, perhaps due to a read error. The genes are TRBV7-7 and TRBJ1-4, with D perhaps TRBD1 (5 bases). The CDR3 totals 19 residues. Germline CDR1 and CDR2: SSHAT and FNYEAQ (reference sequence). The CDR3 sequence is CASSLGDRRGPSTNEKLFF. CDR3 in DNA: TGTGCTAGCAGCTTAGGAGACCGGAGGGGACCCTCAACTAATGAAAAACTGTTTTTT.

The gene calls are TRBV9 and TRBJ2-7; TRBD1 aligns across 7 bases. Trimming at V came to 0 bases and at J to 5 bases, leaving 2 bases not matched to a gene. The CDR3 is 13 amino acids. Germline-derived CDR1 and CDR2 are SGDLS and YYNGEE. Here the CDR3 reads CASSVDRGDEQYF. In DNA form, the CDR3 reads TGTGCCAGCAGCGTAGACAGGGGTGACGAGCAGTACTTC. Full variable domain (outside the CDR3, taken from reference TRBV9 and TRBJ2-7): DSGVTQTPKHLITATGQRVTLRCSPRSGDLSVYWYQQSLDQGLQFLIQYYNGEERAKGNILERFSAQQFPDLHSELNLSSLELGDSALYFCASSVDRGDEQYFGPGTRLTVT.

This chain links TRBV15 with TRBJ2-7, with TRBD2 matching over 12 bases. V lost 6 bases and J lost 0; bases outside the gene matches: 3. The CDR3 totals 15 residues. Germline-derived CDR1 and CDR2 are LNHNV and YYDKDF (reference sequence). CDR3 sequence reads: CATRQTSGGSYEQYF. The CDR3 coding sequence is TGTGCCACCAGACAGACTAGCGGGGGCTCCTACGAGCAGTACTTC.

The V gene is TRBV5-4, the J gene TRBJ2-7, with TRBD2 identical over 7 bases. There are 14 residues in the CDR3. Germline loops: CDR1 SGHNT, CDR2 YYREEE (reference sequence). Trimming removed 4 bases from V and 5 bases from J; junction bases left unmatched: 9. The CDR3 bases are TGTGCCAGCAGCGGCGGGGGTGCAAGAAACGAGCAGTACTTC. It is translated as CASSGGGARNEQYF.

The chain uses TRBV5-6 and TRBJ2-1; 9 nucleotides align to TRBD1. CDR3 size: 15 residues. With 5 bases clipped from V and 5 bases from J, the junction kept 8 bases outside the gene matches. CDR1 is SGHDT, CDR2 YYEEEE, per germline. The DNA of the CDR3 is TGTGCCAGCAGTACAACAGGGGGCACCCACAATGAGCAGTTCTTC. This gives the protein CASSTTGGTHNEQFF.

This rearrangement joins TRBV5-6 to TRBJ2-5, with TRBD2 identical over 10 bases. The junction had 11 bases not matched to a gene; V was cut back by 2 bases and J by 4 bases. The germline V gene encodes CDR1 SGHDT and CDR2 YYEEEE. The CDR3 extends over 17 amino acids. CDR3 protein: CASSFAPGTSAPETQYF. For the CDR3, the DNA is TGTGCCAGCAGCTTCGCTCCCGGGACTAGCGCCCCAGAGACCCAGTACTTC. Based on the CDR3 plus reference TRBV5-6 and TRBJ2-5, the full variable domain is DAGVTQSPTHLIKTRGQQVTLRCSPKSGHDTVSWYQQALGQGPQFIFQYYEEEERQRGNFPDRFSGHQFPNYSSELNVNALLLGDSALYLCASSFAPGTSAPETQYFGPGTRLLVL.

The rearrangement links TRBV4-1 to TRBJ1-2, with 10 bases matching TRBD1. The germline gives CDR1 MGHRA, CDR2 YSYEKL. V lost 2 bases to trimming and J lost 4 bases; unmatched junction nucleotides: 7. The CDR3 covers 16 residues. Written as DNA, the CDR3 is TGCGCCAGCAGCCAACCCGGGACAGGGGAACTCTATGGCTACACCTTC. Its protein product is CASSQPGTGELYGYTF.

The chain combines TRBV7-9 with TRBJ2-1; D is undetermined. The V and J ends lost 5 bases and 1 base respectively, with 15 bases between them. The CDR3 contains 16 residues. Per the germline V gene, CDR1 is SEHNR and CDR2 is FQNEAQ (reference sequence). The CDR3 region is CASSLYVAVSYNEQFF. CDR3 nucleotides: TGTGCCAGCAGCCTCTACGTTGCCGTATCCTACAATGAGCAGTTCTTC.

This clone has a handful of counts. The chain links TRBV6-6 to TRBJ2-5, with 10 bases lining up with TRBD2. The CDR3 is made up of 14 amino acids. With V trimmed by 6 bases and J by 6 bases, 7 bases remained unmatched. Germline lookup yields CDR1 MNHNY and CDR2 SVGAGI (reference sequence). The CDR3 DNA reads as TGTGCCAGCAGCAGGAGCGGGGGGGCTCAGACCCAGTACTTC. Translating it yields CASSRSGGAQTQYF.

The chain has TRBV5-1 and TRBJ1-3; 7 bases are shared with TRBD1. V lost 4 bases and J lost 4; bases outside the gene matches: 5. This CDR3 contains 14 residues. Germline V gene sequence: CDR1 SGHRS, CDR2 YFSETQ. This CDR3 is CASSRGTAGNTIYF. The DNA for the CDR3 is TGCGCCAGCAGCAGAGGGACAGCCGGAAACACCATATATTTT.

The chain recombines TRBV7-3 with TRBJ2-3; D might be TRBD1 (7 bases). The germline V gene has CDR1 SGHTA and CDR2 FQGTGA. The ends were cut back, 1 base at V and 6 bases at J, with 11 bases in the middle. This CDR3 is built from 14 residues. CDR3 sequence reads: CASSLISGGDTQYF. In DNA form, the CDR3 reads TGTGCCAGCAGCTTAATTTCAGGGGGGGATACGCAGTATTTT.

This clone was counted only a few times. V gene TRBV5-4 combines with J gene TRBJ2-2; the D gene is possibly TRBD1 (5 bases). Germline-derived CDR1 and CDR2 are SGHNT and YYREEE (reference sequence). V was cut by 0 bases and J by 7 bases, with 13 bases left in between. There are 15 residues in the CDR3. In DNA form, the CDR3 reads TGTGCCAGCAGCTTGGGGGGCGGCATGAACGGGGAGCTGTTTTTT. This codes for CASSLGGGMNGELFF.

The CDR3 nucleotides are TGTGCCAGTAGTATAGGGAACTATCCGGGACTAGCGGGAGAGACCCAGTACTTC. Encoded protein: CASSIGNYPGLAGETQYF. The rearrangement joins TRBV19 to TRBJ2-5, with 12 bases that match TRBD2. The CDR3 runs 18 residues. Trimming at V came to 1 base and at J to 4 bases, leaving 10 bases not matched to a gene. Germline V gene data show CDR1 as LNHDA and CDR2 as SQIVND (reference sequence).

Here the CDR3 reads CASSPPEQGYGYTF. Written as DNA, the CDR3 is TGTGCCAGCTCACCACCGGAACAGGGCTATGGCTACACCTTC. The chain recombines TRBV18 with TRBJ1-2; D perhaps matches TRBD1 (6 bases). Deletions cut 0 bases from V and 4 bases from J, with 9 bases between. Germline assignment: CDR1 KGHSH and CDR2 LQKENI. The length of the CDR3 is 14 residues.